The 30 T cell receptor beta chains listed next were all sequenced from one sample in a study of CD8 T cells in ankylosing spondylitis. Study-wide points: Seemingly characteristic of ankylosing spondylitis blood was a TCR beta motif consisting of roughly 8 highly homologous variants.

No antigen has been assigned to these receptors. TCRdb passed the 5' RACE reads through MiXCR, listing each CDR3 protein once. The data contain about 390,000 distinct CDR3 sequences, approximately 20% of them singletons. Sequenced input: blood, either unsorted or a sorted T cell fraction (not recorded which). These receptors all come from a male donor with ankylosing spondylitis.

This clonotype was seen more than once but under ten times. The chain recombines TRBV5-1 with TRBJ2-1; 15 bases fit TRBD2. This CDR3 is built from 17 residues. Per germline, CDR1 SGHRS and CDR2 YFSETQ. Trimming cost V 4 bases and J 9 bases; bases outside gene matches: 11. DNA of the CDR3: TGCGCCAGCAGCCAAGGACTAGCGGGAGGGTCGCCGGGTGAGCAGTTCTTC. This codes for CASSQGLAGGSPGEQFF.

The rearrangement joins TRBV24-1 to TRBJ2-3, with TRBD2 identical over 8 bases. Trimming at V came to 7 bases and at J to 4 bases, leaving 9 bases not matched to a gene. CDR1 is KGHDR and CDR2 is SFDVKD in the germline V gene. This CDR3 contains 15 residues. CDR3 residues: CATSSGGPGADTQYF. CDR3 nucleotides: TGTGCCACCAGCTCGGGAGGGCCTGGAGCAGATACGCAGTATTTT.

The sample holds a few counts of this clonotype. V and J are TRBV20-1 and TRBJ1-6, with 8 bases matching TRBD1. CDR1 and CDR2 (germline): DFQATT, SNEGSKA (reference sequence). V trimming: 5 bases; J trimming: 6 bases; junction bases outside the gene matches: 3. The CDR3 spans 13 residues. Written as DNA, the CDR3 is TGCAGTGCTCAGGGGGCCCGTAATTCACCCCTCCACTTT. Protein product: CSAQGARNSPLHF.

J is TRBJ1-2 and V is TRBV20-1; D gene ambiguous. The CDR3 has 13 residues. Per the germline V gene, CDR1 is DFQATT and CDR2 is SNEGSKA (reference sequence). V was pared by 6 bases and J by 0 bases, with 11 bases between. CDR3 protein: CSAPVWSNYGYTF. CDR3 DNA sequence: TGCAGTGCACCAGTCTGGTCTAACTATGGCTACACCTTC.

This clonotype was seen a handful of times. The gene calls are TRBV3-1 and TRBJ1-5; D gene ambiguous. Germline assignment: CDR1 LGHDT and CDR2 YNNKEL (reference sequence). Trimming left V 4 bases short and J 4 bases short, with 8 bases between. The CDR3 runs to 13 residues. CDR3 in amino acids: CASSPQRNQPQHF. CDR3 nucleotide sequence: TGTGCCAGCAGCCCGCAAAGGAATCAGCCCCAGCATTTT.

This rearrangement joins TRBV19 to TRBJ1-5, with TRBD1 identical over 8 bases. Germline V gene sequence: CDR1 LNHDA, CDR2 SQIVND (reference sequence). After removal of 11 bases from V and 0 bases from J, the junction contained 3 bases not matched to a gene. The CDR3 sequence is 13 residues long. The CDR3 spells CAAQGVSNQPQHF. DNA of the CDR3: TGTGCCGCACAGGGGGTTAGCAATCAGCCCCAGCATTTT.

The rearrangement uses TRBV11-2 and TRBJ2-1; 9 bases match TRBD2. Germline-derived CDR1 and CDR2 are SGHAT and FQNNGV. The V segment lost 3 bases and the J segment 3 bases; nucleotides outside the gene matches: 3. The CDR3 length is 15 residues. In nucleotides, the CDR3 is TGTGCCAGCAGCTTTACAGCGGGAGGCTACAATGAGCAGTTCTTC. Translating it yields CASSFTAGGYNEQFF.

This clonotype was counted at least ten times. V and J are TRBV12-3 or TRBV12-4 and TRBJ1-2; D gene unclear. This CDR3 is 14 amino acids long. The ends were cut back, 7 bases at V and 2 bases at J, with 14 bases in the middle. The CDR3 region is CASTPRAGNYGYTF. CDR3 DNA: TGTGCCAGCACCCCTCGGGCGGGAAACTATGGCTACACCTTC.

This clonotype has just a few counts. In DNA, the CDR3 is TGCAGTGCCGAGGGGGTTAGCATCTCCAACACCGGGGAGCTGTTTTTT. It yields the protein CSAEGVSISNTGELFF. The genes are TRBV20-1 and TRBJ2-2; D might be TRBD1 (6 bases). From germline, CDR1 is DFQATT and CDR2 SNEGSKA (reference sequence). This CDR3 has 16 amino acids. V lost 6 bases to trimming and J lost 2 bases, with 19 bases between them.

The rearrangement joins TRBV2 to TRBJ1-5; D call uncertain. Germline CDR1 SNHLY, CDR2 FYNNEI. Trimming cost V 5 bases and J 5 bases, with 4 bases left between them. The CDR3 covers 11 residues. This chain's CDR3 is CASSTDQPQHF. The CDR3, as DNA: TGTGCCAGCAGTACCGATCAGCCCCAGCATTTT. Using reference TRBV2 and TRBJ1-5 for the parts outside the CDR3, the full variable domain is EPEVTQTPSHQVTQMGQEVILRCVPISNHLYFYWYRQILGQKVEFLVSFYNNEISEKSEIFDDQFSVERPDGSNFTLKIRSTKLEDSAMYFCASSTDQPQHFGDGTRLSIL.

This clonotype has just a few counts. The chain employs TRBV18 and TRBJ2-1; tentative D call: TRBD2 (5 bases). Trimming stripped 5 bases from V and 6 bases from J, with 23 bases between. Germline CDR1 and CDR2: KGHSH and LQKENI. CDR3 length equals 17 residues. CDR3 nucleotide sequence: TGTGCCAGCTCAACCCTTGGAGGTCCCACACTTGGCAATGAGCAGTTCTTC. Protein product: CASSTLGGPTLGNEQFF.

Only a few counts were recorded for this clonotype. The chain joins TRBV18 to TRBJ2-1; 7 nucleotides line up with TRBD2. The CDR3 covers 13 residues. V lost 2 bases and J lost 6; bases outside the gene matches: 1. The germline V gene encodes CDR1 KGHSH and CDR2 LQKENI. In DNA form, the CDR3 reads TGTGCCAGCTCACCAGGGACTACCAATGAGCAGTTCTTC. Amino acids: CASSPGTTNEQFF.

The sample holds a few counts of this clonotype. The chain uses TRBV5-1 and TRBJ2-7, with D possibly TRBD1 on 8 matching bases. V was cut by 0 bases and J by 3 bases, with 13 bases left in between. Per germline, CDR1 SGHRS and CDR2 YFSETQ. The CDR3 spans 15 residues. CDR3 sequence reads: CASSLDRGGYYEQYF. CDR3 nucleotide sequence: TGCGCCAGCAGCTTGGACAGGGGGGGTTACTACGAGCAGTACTTC. Full variable domain (outside the CDR3, taken from reference TRBV5-1 and TRBJ2-7): KAGVTQTPRYLIKTRGQQVTLSCSPISGHRSVSWYQQTPGQGLQFLFEYFSETQRNKGNFPGRFSGRQFSNSRSEMNVSTLELGDSALYLCASSLDRGGYYEQYFGPGTRLTVT.

This clonotype was counted a single time. The chain links TRBV5-1 to TRBJ2-1, with D possibly being TRBD1 or TRBD2 (5 bases each). Trimming shortened V by 0 bases and J by 7 bases, and 14 bases separated the two germline ends. CDR3 length: 15 amino acids. Looked up from germline, CDR1 is SGHRS and CDR2 is YFSETQ. CDR3 residues: CASSLAVGETNEQFF. The CDR3, as DNA: TGCGCCAGCAGCTTGGCTGTGGGGGAGACTAATGAGCAGTTCTTC.

V and J are TRBV12-3 or TRBV12-4 and TRBJ2-7; D unresolved. Trimming removed 4 bases from V and 8 bases from J, with 18 bases in between. This CDR3 contains 14 residues. The CDR3 here is CASSSTPIRLQQYF. In DNA, the CDR3 is TGTGCCAGCAGTTCTACTCCAATCAGGCTACAGCAGTACTTC.

V and J are TRBV29-1 and TRBJ1-1; no definite D call. From germline, CDR1 is SQVTM and CDR2 ANQGSEA. The CDR3 covers 12 residues. Trimming pared 7 bases from V and 1 base from J, leaving 10 bases between. As DNA, the CDR3 is TGCAGCGGTGGATCGACGAACACTGAAGCTTTCTTT. Protein product: CSGGSTNTEAFF. The full variable domain, with the rest looked up from reference TRBV29-1 and TRBJ1-1, is SAVISQKPSRDICQRGTSLTIQCQVDSQVTMMFWYRQQPGQSLTLIATANQGSEATYESGFVIDKFPISRPNLTFSTLTVSNMSPEDSSIYLCSGGSTNTEAFFGQGTRLTVV.

This clonotype was found a few times. The rearrangement joins TRBV7-8 to TRBJ2-3; 9 nucleotides match TRBD2. The germline CDR1 and CDR2 sequences are SGHVS and FQNEAQ. The CDR3 contains 15 residues. V was clipped by 3 bases and J by 4 bases; unmatched bases: 5. The CDR3 region is CASSFSGRSADTQYF. The CDR3 nucleotides read TGTGCCAGCAGCTTTAGCGGGAGAAGTGCAGATACGCAGTATTTT. The whole variable domain, filled in from reference TRBV7-8 and TRBJ2-3, reads GAGVSQSPRYKVAKRGQDVALRCDPISGHVSLFWYQQALGQGPEFLTYFQNEAQLDKSGLPSDRFFAERPEGSVSTLKIQRTQQEDSAVYLCASSFSGRSADTQYFGPGTRLTVL.

V is TRBV7-9 and J is TRBJ2-7; the D gene is possibly TRBD2 (5 bases). V shed 2 bases and J shed 4 bases, with 12 bases lying between them. The CDR3 totals 14 residues. Germline loops: CDR1 SEHNR, CDR2 FQNEAQ (reference sequence). The CDR3 coding sequence is TGTGCCAGCAGCTTACGCGGGCGGTTTTACGAGCAGTACTTC. Protein sequence: CASSLRGRFYEQYF.

This clonotype was seen only a few times. This chain uses TRBV7-2 with TRBJ2-7, with 7 bases lining up with TRBD2. The germline V gene has CDR1 SGHTA and CDR2 FQGNSA. This CDR3 region has 15 residues. With V trimmed by 5 bases and J by 0 bases, 7 bases remained unmatched. CDR3 DNA: TGTGCCAGCAGCGCAGCCTCTAGCGGCTCCTACGAGCAGTACTTC. Translated: CASSAASSGSYEQYF.

V and J are TRBV7-2 and TRBJ2-2, with 7 bases identical to TRBD1. CDR3 length: 16 amino acids. Germline CDR1 is SGHTA and CDR2 is FQGNSA. The junction had 6 bases not matched to a gene; V was cut back by 5 bases and J by 0 bases. Written as DNA, the CDR3 is TGTGCCAGCAGCCTGGGGACAGTTTCGAACACCGGGGAGCTGTTTTTT. It encodes CASSLGTVSNTGELFF.

This clonotype was detected a few times. The chain recombines TRBV10-3 with TRBJ2-7, with 10 positions matching TRBD2. This CDR3 has 14 amino acids. V lost 3 bases, J lost 3 bases, and 2 bases stayed unmatched. Per the germline V gene, CDR1 is ENHRY and CDR2 is SYGVKD. The CDR3 nucleotides are TGTGCCATCAGTGACGGGACTAGCGACTACGAGCAGTACTTC. As protein: CAISDGTSDYEQYF.

The J gene is TRBJ2-1, the V gene TRBV20-1, with 9 positions matching TRBD2. Germline CDR1 and CDR2: DFQATT and SNEGSKA (reference sequence). V lost 3 bases and J lost 12; bases outside the gene matches: 9. The CDR3 has 13 residues. The CDR3, as DNA: TGCAGTGCTAGCGGCGCGGGAGGGGTTCTGCAGTTCTTC. Its translation is CSASGAGGVLQFF.

This sequence joins TRBV28 and TRBJ2-2; 11 bases align to TRBD2. Looked up from germline, CDR1 is MDHEN and CDR2 is SYDVKM. V lost 4 bases to trimming and J lost 5 bases; unmatched junction nucleotides: 9. This CDR3 contains 17 residues. The DNA of the CDR3 is TGTGCCAGCAGTTACCAACCTATAGCGGGAGGGACCGGGGAGCTGTTTTTT. This codes for CASSYQPIAGGTGELFF.

The chain joins TRBV5-1 to TRBJ2-7; possibly TRBD1 for D (6 bases). CDR1 and CDR2 from the germline V gene are SGHRS and YFSETQ. The V end lost 6 bases, the J end lost 4 bases, and 23 bases lay between the germline ends. CDR3 length equals 16 residues. The CDR3 spells CASTPYGTPSGYEQYF. In nucleotides, the CDR3 is TGCGCCAGCACCCCGTACGGGACACCGAGCGGTTACGAGCAGTACTTC.

The rearrangement uses TRBV20-1 and TRBJ2-1; 10 nucleotides align to TRBD2. The CDR3 totals 15 residues. The V and J ends lost 6 bases and 7 bases, in that order; junction bases with no gene match: 12. The germline gives CDR1 DFQATT, CDR2 SNEGSKA (reference sequence). CDR3: CSAATGTSVGNEQFF. The CDR3 DNA reads TGCAGTGCAGCGACCGGGACTAGCGTCGGTAATGAGCAGTTCTTC.

In the case of this clonotype: Compared with germline, one end of the junction differs, possibly owing to a read error. The chain is built from TRBV7-7 and TRBJ2-2, with D tentatively TRBD1 (6 bases). CDR1 SSHAT and CDR2 FNYEAQ come from the germline V gene (reference sequence). There are 14 residues in the CDR3. Here the CDR3 DNA reads TGTGCTAGCAGCTTAACCAGGGGCGGCGGGGAGCTGTTTTTT. Translated: CASSLTRGGGELFF.

The V call is TRBV10-3, the J call TRBJ2-4; D unclear. This CDR3 is built from 13 residues. Deletions cut 0 bases from V and 11 bases from J, with 11 bases between. Germline CDR1 and CDR2: ENHRY and SYGVKD. DNA of the CDR3: TGTGCCATCAGTGAGTCTACCGGTGAAGTTCAGTACTTC. Residues: CAISESTGEVQYF.

This rearrangement joins TRBV5-1 to TRBJ1-1; D call uncertain. Germline assignment: CDR1 SGHRS and CDR2 YFSETQ. Trimming stripped 4 bases from V and 1 base from J, with 11 bases between. CDR3 length equals 14 residues. In DNA form, the CDR3 reads TGCGCCAGCAGCGATAGTCGGCCGAACACTGAAGCTTTCTTT. Translation gives CASSDSRPNTEAFF.

The chain links TRBV12-3 or TRBV12-4 to TRBJ1-5; D is undetermined. This CDR3 region has 12 residues. The ends were cut back, 4 bases at V and 5 bases at J, with 6 bases in the middle. Written as DNA, the CDR3 is TGTGCCAGCAGTTACGGTTATCAGCCCCAGCATTTT. It codes for CASSYGYQPQHF.

This chain uses TRBV4-2 with TRBJ1-1; TRBD1 is a possible D gene (6 bases). The germline gives CDR1 LGHNA, CDR2 YNFKEQ. There are 16 residues in the CDR3. Trimming shortened V by 0 bases and J by 3 bases, and 14 bases separated the two germline ends. The CDR3 nucleotides read TGTGCCAGCAGCCAAGAAATGGGGGGGCGGGACACTGAAGCTTTCTTT. Amino acid sequence: CASSQEMGGRDTEAFF.